This TCR beta chain was documented in a study of Graves' ophthalmopathy and Graves' hyperthyroidism. As for the study in general: Upon initial diagnosis and before any treatment, peripheral blood was collected.

Overall study findings and caveats: A roughly 84% specificity and 87.88% sensitivity were achieved by a 13-signature model that separated ophthalmopathy from stable hyperthyroidism.

About this clonotype: The antigen remains undetermined.

RNA transcripts yielded amplified TCR beta CDR3 regions. An initial RT-PCR round employing HTBI primers preceded a second-round multiplex PCR. One entry per CDR3 protein results from TCRdb running MiXCR on the multiplex PCR reads. The profile shows about 230,000 distinct CDR3 sequences, 40% to 50% of them singletons. The germline gives CDR1 MDHEN, CDR2 SYDVKM. The V end lost 5 bases, the J end lost 3 bases, and 8 bases lay between the germline ends. There are 12 residues in the CDR3. The sequencing input was peripheral blood. The chain uses TRBV28 and TRBJ2-7; D gene ambiguous. This sequence originates from an adult man with Graves' ophthalmopathy. The CDR3 loop is CASSPSVYEQYF. As DNA, the CDR3 is TGTGCCAGCAGTCCCTCGGTCTACGAGCAGTACTTC.